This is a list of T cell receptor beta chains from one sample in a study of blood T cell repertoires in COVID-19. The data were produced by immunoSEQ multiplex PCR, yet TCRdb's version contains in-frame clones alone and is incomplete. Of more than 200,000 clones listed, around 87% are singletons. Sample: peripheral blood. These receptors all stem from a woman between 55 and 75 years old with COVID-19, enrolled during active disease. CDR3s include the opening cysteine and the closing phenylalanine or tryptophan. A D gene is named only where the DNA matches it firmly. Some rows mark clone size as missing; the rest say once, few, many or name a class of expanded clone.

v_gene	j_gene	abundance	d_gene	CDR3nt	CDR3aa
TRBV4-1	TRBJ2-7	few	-	TGCGCCAGCAGCCAAGATGGTGCGATCGGGGGTAGAGACGAGCAGTACTTC	CASSQDGAIGGRDEQYF
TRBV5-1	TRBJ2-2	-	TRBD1	TGCGCCAGCAGCTTGGACAGGGGCGATACCGGGGAGCTGTTTTTT	CASSLDRGDTGELFF
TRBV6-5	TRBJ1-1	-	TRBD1	TGTGCCAGCAGCCGGGACAGGGTGATTGGGACTGAAGCTTTCTTT	CASSRDRVIGTEAFF
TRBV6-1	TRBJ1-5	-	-	TGTGCCAGCAGTGAAGGGGGTTTGGGGGGGTATCAGCCCCAGCATTTT	CASSEGGLGGYQPQHF
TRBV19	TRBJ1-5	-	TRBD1	TGTGCCAGTAGTCACACCGGGACAGGGAATCAGCCCCAGCATTTT	CASSHTGTGNQPQHF
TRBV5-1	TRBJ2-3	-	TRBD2	TGCGCCAGCAGCGACACTAGCGCAATTAGCACAGATACGCAGTATTTT	CASSDTSAISTDTQYF
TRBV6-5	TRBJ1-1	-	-	TGTGCCAGCGGGCGACCTGAAGCTTTCTTT	CASGRPEAFF
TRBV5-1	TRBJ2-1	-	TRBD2	TGCGCCAGCAGCTTGGGGGCGGGAGGCTCCTACAATGAGCAGTTCTTC	CASSLGAGGSYNEQFF
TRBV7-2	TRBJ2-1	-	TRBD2	TGTGCCAGCAGCCCCTGGGGCGGGAGGGCCCCTGAGCAGTTCTTC	CASSPWGGRAPEQFF
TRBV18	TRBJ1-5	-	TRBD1	TGTGCCAGCTCGCACAGGGGGCCGGGCAATCAGCCCCAGCATTTT	CASSHRGPGNQPQHF
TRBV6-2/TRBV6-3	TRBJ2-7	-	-	TGTGCCAGCAGTAGAGGGAGCTCCTACGAGCAGTACTTC	CASSRGSSYEQYF
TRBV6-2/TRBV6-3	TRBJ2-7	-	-	TGTGCCAGCAGTTACTACCCGGGACAATCCAACGAGCAGTACTTC	CASSYYPGQSNEQYF